The following is a TCR beta chain sequence with its context. Its target is unknown. TCR beta sequences were obtained from blood CD8+ and CD4+ T cells. As judged by recently defined diagnostic criteria, patients with Susac syndrome had definite or probable disease. This entry belongs to a study of CD8 T cells in Susac syndrome. Across the whole study: Sequenced Susac syndrome patients included five or six with active disease and under ten who were in remission.

Points from the study as a whole: Where Susac syndrome CD4+ T cell repertoires were concerned, no clonal expansion was evident.

When the RNA was reverse transcribed, random hexamers were used with an input of roughly 0.45 to 1 ug. TCRdb passed the immunoSEQ multiplex PCR reads through MiXCR, listing each CDR3 protein once. The data contain about 190,000 distinct CDR3 sequences, roughly 90% of them singletons. V lost 7 bases to trimming and J lost 3 bases, with 22 bases between them. CDR1 and CDR2 (germline): MGHRA, YSYEKL. The CDR3 contains 17 residues. The chain joins TRBV4-1 to TRBJ1-5; maybe TRBD1 (6 bases). Sequenced input: CD4+ T cells from PBMCs. This receptor was taken from a human donor with Susac syndrome. The CDR3 loop reads CASTISQIKGVNQPQHF. CDR3 DNA: TGCGCCAGCACCATATCTCAGATAAAGGGGGTCAATCAGCCCCAGCATTTT.